This passage covers 29 T cell receptor beta chains from one sample sequenced in a study of breast tumors, draining lymph nodes, adjacent tissues. The lymph nodes were axillary draining lymph nodes from breast cancer patients. Each CDR3 protein is one row after TCRdb ran MiXCR on the multiplex PCR reads. The profile shows about 230,000 distinct CDR3 sequences, about 30% of them singletons. Sequenced: axillary lymph node tissue. The source of these receptors is a female donor with breast cancer. Some clones in this sample may be carry-over from other donors' samples.

This clonotype has a count of ten or more. The chain joins TRBV5-1 to TRBJ1-5, with D unclear. Germline lookup yields CDR1 SGHRS and CDR2 YFSETQ. The CDR3 loop spans 14 amino acids. Trimming left V 0 bases short and J 3 bases short, with 7 bases between. The CDR3: CASSLVPDNQPQHF. DNA of the CDR3: TGCGCCAGCAGCTTGGTACCAGACAATCAGCCCCAGCATTTT.

This clonotype has only a few counts. The chain has TRBV18 and TRBJ1-5, with 8 bases matching TRBD1. V lost 2 bases to trimming and J lost 2 bases; unmatched junction nucleotides: 2. CDR3 length: 15 amino acids. Per germline, CDR1 KGHSH and CDR2 LQKENI. CDR3 sequence (DNA): TGTGCCAGCTCACCATCGGACAGGGGCAATCAGCCCCAGCATTTT. Its protein is CASSPSDRGNQPQHF.

This clonotype appeared many times. The genes are TRBV6-1 and TRBJ1-2; possible D gene TRBD1, 5 bases. CDR1 and CDR2 (germline): MNHNS, SASEGT. Trimming pared 6 bases from V and 2 bases from J, leaving 13 bases between. This CDR3 is 14 amino acids long. As DNA, the CDR3 is TGTGCCAGCAGAGGTCGGGACGGAAACTATGGCTACACCTTC. This gives the protein CASRGRDGNYGYTF.

This clonotype appeared many times. CDR3 sequence (DNA): TGTGCCAGCAGTTACGGGCCGGGACTGCCTTCCGGCGAGCAGTACTTC. The encoded protein is CASSYGPGLPSGEQYF. This rearrangement joins TRBV6-5 to TRBJ2-7, with D tentatively TRBD2 (6 bases). The V end lost 2 bases, the J end lost 6 bases, and 20 bases lay between the germline ends. Germline CDR1 reads MNHEY; CDR2 reads SVGAGI. The CDR3 length is 16 residues.

This clonotype showed up many times. The CDR3 region is CSATPGLAGGVGETQYF. CDR3 in DNA: TGCAGTGCAACGCCGGGACTAGCGGGAGGGGTGGGGGAGACCCAGTACTTC. The chain recombines TRBV20-1 with TRBJ2-5, with 16 positions matching TRBD2. Germline V gene lookup returns CDR1 DFQATT and CDR2 SNEGSKA (reference sequence). J lost 5 bases, V lost 6 bases, and 12 bases had no gene match. CDR3 length: 17 residues.

This clonotype was counted between two and nine times. A much larger clone differs by one base, so this may be a read error. The V and J genes are TRBV6-5 and TRBJ2-7, with 10 bases lining up with TRBD2. CDR1 and CDR2 (germline): MNHEY, SVGAGI. The CDR3 spans 14 residues. The CDR3 DNA follows: TGTGCCGGCAGTAAACTAGCGGGGTCCTACGAGCAGTACTTC. Amino acid sequence: CAGSKLAGSYEQYF.

This clonotype has ten or more counts. This sequence joins TRBV18 and TRBJ1-2; D is perhaps TRBD1 (5 bases). CDR3 length: 13 residues. In germline, CDR1 is KGHSH, CDR2 LQKENI. Deletions cut 6 bases from V and 8 bases from J, with 16 bases between. For the CDR3, the DNA is TGTGCCAGCTCCCCCGTGGGGGTTGAAGGCTACACCTTC. It is translated as CASSPVGVEGYTF.

The chain employs TRBV24-1 and TRBJ2-1, with 9 bases identical to TRBD2. CDR1 is KGHDR, CDR2 SFDVKD, per germline. The CDR3 totals 14 residues. V lost 4 bases and J lost 12; bases outside the gene matches: 9. The chain's CDR3 is CATSDQGLAGGQFF. CDR3 DNA: TGTGCCACCAGTGACCAGGGACTAGCCGGTGGGCAGTTCTTC.

The chain joins TRBV20-1 to TRBJ2-3, with 9 bases lining up with TRBD2. J was trimmed by 4 bases and V by 4 bases; bases with no gene match: 0. From germline, CDR1 is DFQATT and CDR2 SNEGSKA (reference sequence). The CDR3 covers 12 residues. Written as DNA, the CDR3 is TGCAGTGCTATAGCGGGAGCAGATACGCAGTATTTT. Translating gives CSAIAGADTQYF.

This clonotype was observed a single time. The chain carries TRBV12-3 or TRBV12-4 and TRBJ2-3; D is ambiguous. CDR3 length equals 13 residues. Trimming removed 11 bases from V and 3 bases from J, with 15 bases in between. The CDR3 sequence: CARKHGGTDTQYF. CDR3 coding DNA: TGTGCCCGCAAACACGGTGGGACAGATACGCAGTATTTT.

A word on this clonotype: One end of the junction does not line up with germline, which may come from a read error. The rearrangement links TRBV15 to TRBJ1-3; D uncertain. The CDR3 has 13 amino acids. Germline V gives CDR1 LNHNV, CDR2 YYDKDF (reference sequence). The CDR3 nucleotides are TGTGCCACCAGCAGAGATCCCCTGGAAACACCATCCTTT. As protein: CATSRDPLETPSF.

This chain links TRBV6-1 with TRBJ2-5, with a tentative D call TRBD1 (5 bases). With 4 bases removed from V and 7 bases from J, the gap between germline ends came to 16 bases. The length of the CDR3 is 14 residues. In germline, CDR1 is MNHNS, CDR2 SASEGT. The CDR3 region is CASSVRALGATQYF. Here the CDR3 DNA reads TGTGCCAGCAGTGTCCGGGCCCTAGGGGCGACCCAGTACTTC.

V and J are TRBV24-1 and TRBJ1-2; tentative D call: TRBD1 (5 bases). This CDR3 region has 14 residues. From germline, CDR1 is KGHDR and CDR2 SFDVKD. V shed 8 bases and J shed 4 bases, with 16 bases lying between them. CDR3 loop: CATIGGGPIYGYTF. CDR3 coding DNA: TGTGCCACCATCGGGGGGGGTCCTATCTATGGCTACACCTTC.

Comments on this clonotype: This clone may be a read error of a much larger clone one base away. This rearrangement joins TRBV18 to TRBJ2-7; D perhaps matches TRBD1 (6 bases). CDR3 length equals 14 residues. The germline CDR1 and CDR2 sequences are KGHSH and LQKENI. The CDR3 here is CAGSLQGWGYEQYF. The CDR3 nucleotides read TGTGCCGGCTCACTACAGGGTTGGGGCTACGAGCAGTACTTC.

This clonotype was counted many times. This chain links TRBV7-3 with TRBJ2-5, with 8 bases lining up with TRBD1. The CDR3 length is 17 residues. Trimming at V came to 5 bases and at J to 5 bases, leaving 16 bases not matched to a gene. The germline V gene has CDR1 SGHTA and CDR2 FQGTGA. CDR3 DNA: TGTGCCAGCAGCACAGGACAGGGAAGGCCACCAAGGGAGACCCAGTACTTC. Its translation: CASSTGQGRPPRETQYF.

The chain combines TRBV20-1 with TRBJ1-2; TRBD1 matches 7 bases. V was clipped by 6 bases and J by 12 bases; unmatched bases: 16. CDR3 length equals 13 residues. Germline loops: CDR1 DFQATT, CDR2 SNEGSKA (reference sequence). The CDR3 protein is CSANRGTSSGNTF. CDR3 DNA: TGCAGTGCGAACAGGGGCACAAGCTCTGGAAACACCTTC.

At least ten counts were recorded for this clonotype. V and J are TRBV30 and TRBJ2-7; D is possibly TRBD1 (6 bases). The CDR3 has 12 residues. Looked up from germline, CDR1 is GTSNPN and CDR2 is SVGIG (reference sequence). Trimming pared 1 base from V and 4 bases from J, leaving 8 bases between. The CDR3: CAWSADRYEQYF. The CDR3 DNA reads TGTGCCTGGAGTGCGGACAGATACGAGCAGTACTTC.

This clonotype was counted many times. The chain recombines TRBV19 with TRBJ1-2; D is unresolved. V dropped 7 bases and J dropped 2 bases, with 8 bases sitting between them. CDR3 length equals 12 residues. Germline V gives CDR1 LNHDA, CDR2 SQIVND (reference sequence). In nucleotides, the CDR3 is TGTGCCAGTACTAACTGGAACTATGGCTACACCTTC. Encoded protein: CASTNWNYGYTF.

In this sample, this clonotype turned up many times. The chain recombines TRBV3-1 with TRBJ1-3; 8 bases fit TRBD1. V lost 4 bases and J lost 2; bases outside the gene matches: 7. The length of the CDR3 is 16 residues. Germline-derived CDR1 and CDR2 are LGHDT and YNNKEL (reference sequence). CDR3 sequence (DNA): TGTGCCAGCAGCCTAGTGCGGACAGGGACTGGAAACACCATATATTTT. It translates to CASSLVRTGTGNTIYF.

This chain's CDR3 is CASSYATGTGSLGVAFF. The CDR3 DNA reads as TGTGCCAGCAGTTACGCAACCGGAACAGGGTCCTTAGGCGTAGCTTTCTTT. The V and J genes are TRBV6-5 and TRBJ1-1; weak D call: TRBD1 (6 bases). Germline assignment: CDR1 MNHEY and CDR2 SVGAGI. The CDR3 has 17 residues. V dropped 2 bases and J dropped 10 bases, with 26 bases sitting between them.

In its sample, this clonotype was seen many times. The CDR3 sequence: CASGRTGGADTQYF. The CDR3 coding sequence is TGTGCCAGCGGCCGAACGGGGGGGGCAGATACGCAGTATTTT. V is TRBV11-2 and J is TRBJ2-3, with 8 bases fitting TRBD2. The CDR3 is 14 residues long. J lost 4 bases, V lost 8 bases, and 8 bases had no gene match. Looked up from germline, CDR1 is SGHAT and CDR2 is FQNNGV.

This clonotype has ten or more counts. J is TRBJ1-4 and V is TRBV3-1; no clear D. The germline gives CDR1 LGHDT, CDR2 YNNKEL (reference sequence). Trimming pared 0 bases from V and 7 bases from J, leaving 12 bases between. The CDR3 consists of 15 residues. CDR3 coding DNA: TGTGCCAGCAGCCAAGACGATGCGGGGTTTGAAAAACTGTTTTTT. This encodes CASSQDDAGFEKLFF.

Only one count was recorded for this clonotype. The gene calls are TRBV20-1 and TRBJ1-1; no definite D call. Germline lookup yields CDR1 DFQATT and CDR2 SNEGSKA (reference sequence). V gave up 0 bases and J gave up 7 bases, with 3 bases separating them. The CDR3 covers 10 residues. The CDR3 sequence is CSARDGEAFF. CDR3 in DNA: TGCAGTGCTAGAGACGGTGAAGCTTTCTTT.

This clonotype has ten or more counts. This sequence joins TRBV9 and TRBJ2-5; TRBD2 agrees at 9 bases. The CDR3 runs 14 residues. V trimming: 2 bases; J trimming: 2 bases; junction bases outside the gene matches: 1. Looked up from germline, CDR1 is SGDLS and CDR2 is YYNGEE. The CDR3 bases are TGTGCCAGCAGCGTTACTAGCGGGCAAGAGACCCAGTACTTC. Protein product: CASSVTSGQETQYF.

This clonotype was counted many times. This sequence joins TRBV7-9 and TRBJ2-2; D gene uncertain. The CDR3 covers 12 residues. Germline V gives CDR1 SEHNR, CDR2 FQNEAQ (reference sequence). Trimming took off 5 bases at V and 1 base at J, with 2 bases between the two ends. This chain's CDR3 is CASSENTGELFF. The CDR3 bases are TGTGCCAGCAGCGAGAACACCGGGGAGCTGTTTTTT.

Many counts were recorded for this clonotype. V and J are TRBV7-9 and TRBJ2-7, with 7 positions matching TRBD2. The germline gives CDR1 SEHNR, CDR2 FQNEAQ (reference sequence). The CDR3 length is 14 residues. The ends lost 10 bases at V and 4 bases at J; junction bases unmatched: 13. The CDR3 region is CATRAGEVNYEQYF. The CDR3 DNA sequence: TGTGCCACCCGGGCGGGGGAAGTCAATTACGAGCAGTACTTC.

This clonotype came up many times. The chain carries TRBV28 and TRBJ1-5; D gene ambiguous. V gave up 1 base and J gave up 2 bases, with 9 bases separating them. Per the germline V gene, CDR1 is MDHEN and CDR2 is SYDVKM. The CDR3 contains 15 residues. Here the CDR3 DNA reads TGTGCCAGCAGTTTATCAGTTGAGGGCAATCAGCCCCAGCATTTT. Protein sequence: CASSLSVEGNQPQHF.

The chain combines TRBV27 with TRBJ2-7, with TRBD2 matching over 12 bases. The CDR3 spans 17 residues. The trim removed 2 bases at V and 4 bases at J, leaving 9 bases unmatched. Germline V gene lookup returns CDR1 MNHEY and CDR2 SMNVEV (reference sequence). The CDR3 region has the DNA TGTGCCAGCAGTTTAACCCCCTTACTAGCGGGAGGATACGAGCAGTACTTC. Amino acid sequence: CASSLTPLLAGGYEQYF.

This chain uses TRBV20-1 with TRBJ1-4; D perhaps matches TRBD1 (5 bases). From germline, CDR1 is DFQATT and CDR2 SNEGSKA (reference sequence). The CDR3 totals 14 residues. V lost 3 bases and J 8 bases, leaving 16 bases between the germline ends. The CDR3 spells CSARRGSGKEKLFF. The DNA of the CDR3 is TGCAGTGCTAGGAGGGGTAGCGGGAAGGAAAAACTGTTTTTT.